Detailed here is one T cell receptor (beta chain). This entry is derived from a study of brain metastases from non-small cell lung cancer. The CDR3 spans 15 residues. Trimming at V came to 4 bases and at J to 3 bases, leaving 5 bases not matched to a gene. Germline-derived CDR1 and CDR2 are SGHVS and FNYEAQ. Using immunoSEQ multiplex PCR, the repertoire was profiled, and TCRdb retains in-frame clones only, with some absent. Of approximately 2,300 clones in the sample, approximately 80% were seen once. Sequencing used tumor-adjacent normal tissue. The receptor was isolated from a donor at least 40 years old with non-small cell lung cancer. The chain employs TRBV7-6 and TRBJ2-3, with 9 bases aligning to TRBD2. CDR3 DNA sequence: TGTGCCAGCAGCTACGCTAGCGGGGCGACAGATACGCAGTATTTT. Translating gives CASSYASGATDTQYF.